This T cell receptor (beta chain) was observed in a study of CD8 T cells in Susac syndrome. This CDR3 is 17 amino acids long. V gave up 3 bases and J gave up 1 base, with 18 bases separating them. CDR1 and CDR2 from the germline V gene are KGHSH and LQKENI. After extraction with the RNeasy kit, about 0.5 to 1 ug of the RNA was reverse transcribed using random hexamers. The CDR3 of TCR beta was amplified by immunoSEQ multiplex PCR across 54 Vbeta and 13 Jbeta. TCRdb processed the immunoSEQ multiplex PCR reads anew with MiXCR; each CDR3 protein has one entry. Among 250,000 or so distinct CDR3 sequences listed, over 85% were seen once.

J is TRBJ1-1 and V is TRBV18, with D possibly matching TRBD1 (5 bases). This TCR derives from a human donor with multiple sclerosis. The sequenced sample consisted of CD4+ T cells from PBMCs. CDR3 protein: CASSPPVGVGGNTEAFF. As DNA, the CDR3 is TGTGCCAGCTCACCCCCTGTAGGAGTTGGGGGGAACACTGAAGCTTTCTTT.